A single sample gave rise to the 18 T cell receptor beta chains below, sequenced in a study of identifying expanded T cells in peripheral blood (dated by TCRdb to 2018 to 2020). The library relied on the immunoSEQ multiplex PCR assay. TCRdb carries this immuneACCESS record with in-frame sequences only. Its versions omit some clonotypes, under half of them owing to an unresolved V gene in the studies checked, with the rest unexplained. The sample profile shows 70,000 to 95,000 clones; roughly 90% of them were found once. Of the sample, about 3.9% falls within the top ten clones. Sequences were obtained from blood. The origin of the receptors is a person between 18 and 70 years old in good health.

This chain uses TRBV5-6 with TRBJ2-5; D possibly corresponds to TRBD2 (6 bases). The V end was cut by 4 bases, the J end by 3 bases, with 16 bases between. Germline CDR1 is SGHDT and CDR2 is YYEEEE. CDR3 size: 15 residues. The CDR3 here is CASSLKGLVKETQYF. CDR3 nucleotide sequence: TGTGCCAGCAGCCTAAAGGGACTGGTGAAAGAGACCCAGTACTTC. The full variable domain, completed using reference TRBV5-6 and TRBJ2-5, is DAGVTQSPTHLIKTRGQQVTLRCSPKSGHDTVSWYQQALGQGPQFIFQYYEEEERQRGNFPDRFSGHQFPNYSSELNVNALLLGDSALYLCASSLKGLVKETQYFGPGTRLLVL.

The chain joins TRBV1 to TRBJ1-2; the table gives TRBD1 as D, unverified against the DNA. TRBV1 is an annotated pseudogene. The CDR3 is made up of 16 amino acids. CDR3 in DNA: TGCACCAGCAGCCAAGACGCCAGGACAGGGGGGGATGGCTACACCTTC. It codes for CTSSQDARTGGDGYTF.

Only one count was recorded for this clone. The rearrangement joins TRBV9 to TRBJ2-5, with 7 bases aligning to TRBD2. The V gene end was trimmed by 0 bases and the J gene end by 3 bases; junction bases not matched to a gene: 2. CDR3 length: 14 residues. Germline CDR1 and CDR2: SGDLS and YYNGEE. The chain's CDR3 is CASSVDGGKETQYF. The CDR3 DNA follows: TGTGCCAGCAGCGTAGACGGGGGGAAAGAGACCCAGTACTTC.

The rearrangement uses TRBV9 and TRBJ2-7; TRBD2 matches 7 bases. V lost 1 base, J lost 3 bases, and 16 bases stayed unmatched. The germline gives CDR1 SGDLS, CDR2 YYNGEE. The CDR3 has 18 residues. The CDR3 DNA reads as TGTGCCAGCAGCGTAATTGGATTCTGGGACTACTTAATCTACGAGCAGTACTTC. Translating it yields CASSVIGFWDYLIYEQYF.

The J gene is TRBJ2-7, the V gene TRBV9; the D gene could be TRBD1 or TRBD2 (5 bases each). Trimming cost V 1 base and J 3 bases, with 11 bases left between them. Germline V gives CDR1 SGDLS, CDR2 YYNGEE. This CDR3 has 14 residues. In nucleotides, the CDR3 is TGTGCCAGCAGCGTAACCAGGGCGGGCTACGAGCAGTACTTC. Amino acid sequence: CASSVTRAGYEQYF.

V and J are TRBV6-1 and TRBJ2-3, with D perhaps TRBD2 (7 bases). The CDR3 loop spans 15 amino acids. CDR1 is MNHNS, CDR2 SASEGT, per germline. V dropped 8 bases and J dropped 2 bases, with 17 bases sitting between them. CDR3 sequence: CASQRGRGHTDTQYF. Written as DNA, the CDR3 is TGTGCCAGCCAACGGGGGAGGGGACACACAGATACGCAGTATTTT.

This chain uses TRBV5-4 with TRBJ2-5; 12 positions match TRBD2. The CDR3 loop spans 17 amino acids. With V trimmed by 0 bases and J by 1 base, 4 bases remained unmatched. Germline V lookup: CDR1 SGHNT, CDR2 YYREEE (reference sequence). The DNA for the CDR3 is TGTGCCAGCAGCTTGGGGACTAGCGGGGCCACCCAAGAGACCCAGTACTTC. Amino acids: CASSLGTSGATQETQYF.

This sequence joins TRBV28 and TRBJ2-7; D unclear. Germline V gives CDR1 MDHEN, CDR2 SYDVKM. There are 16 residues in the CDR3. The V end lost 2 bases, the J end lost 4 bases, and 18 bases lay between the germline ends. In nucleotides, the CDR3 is TGTGCCAGCAGTTTAACCCATGAGGTCTTTCAATACGAGCAGTACTTC. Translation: CASSLTHEVFQYEQYF.

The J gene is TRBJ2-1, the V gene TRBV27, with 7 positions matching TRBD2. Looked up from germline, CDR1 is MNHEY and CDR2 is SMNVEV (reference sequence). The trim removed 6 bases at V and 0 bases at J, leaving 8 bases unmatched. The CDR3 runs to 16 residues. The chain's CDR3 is CASRSRSGASYNEQFF. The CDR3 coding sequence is TGTGCCAGCAGATCGCGAAGCGGGGCCTCCTACAATGAGCAGTTCTTC.

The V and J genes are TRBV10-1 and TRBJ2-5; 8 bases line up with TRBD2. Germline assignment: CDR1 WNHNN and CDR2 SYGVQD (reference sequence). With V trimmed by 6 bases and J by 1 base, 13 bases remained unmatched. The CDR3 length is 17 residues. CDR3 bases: TGCGCCAGCAGCCGAGGGCTACTAAGCGGGGGCCAAGAGACCCAGTACTTC. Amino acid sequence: CASSRGLLSGGQETQYF.

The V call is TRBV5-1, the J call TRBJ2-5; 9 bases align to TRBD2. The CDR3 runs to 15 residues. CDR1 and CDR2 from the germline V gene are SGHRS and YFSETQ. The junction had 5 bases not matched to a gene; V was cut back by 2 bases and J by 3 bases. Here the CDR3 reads CASSFAGGLEETQYF. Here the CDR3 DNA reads TGCGCCAGCAGCTTCGCGGGGGGGTTAGAAGAGACCCAGTACTTC.

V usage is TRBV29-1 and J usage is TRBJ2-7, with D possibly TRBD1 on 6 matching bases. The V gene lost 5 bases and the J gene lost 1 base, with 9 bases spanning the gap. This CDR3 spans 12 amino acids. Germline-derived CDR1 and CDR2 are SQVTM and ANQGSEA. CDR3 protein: CSVSRGSYEQYF. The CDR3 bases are TGCAGCGTTAGCAGGGGTTCCTACGAGCAGTACTTC.

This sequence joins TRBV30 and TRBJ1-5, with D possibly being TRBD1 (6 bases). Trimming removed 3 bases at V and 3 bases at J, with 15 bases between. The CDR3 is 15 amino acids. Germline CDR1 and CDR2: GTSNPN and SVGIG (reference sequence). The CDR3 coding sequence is TGTGCCTGGAGCCCGCCAGGGGTTTACAATCAGCCCCAGCATTTT. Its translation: CAWSPPGVYNQPQHF.

This CDR3 reads CAIRRDRTNTGELFF. The CDR3 coding sequence is TGTGCCATCAGAAGGGACAGGACGAACACCGGGGAGCTGTTTTTT. The V and J genes are TRBV10-3 and TRBJ2-2; 8 nucleotides align to TRBD1. This CDR3 is 15 amino acids long. CDR1 and CDR2 from the germline V gene are ENHRY and SYGVKD. The V and J ends lost 6 bases and 0 bases, in that order; junction bases with no gene match: 3.

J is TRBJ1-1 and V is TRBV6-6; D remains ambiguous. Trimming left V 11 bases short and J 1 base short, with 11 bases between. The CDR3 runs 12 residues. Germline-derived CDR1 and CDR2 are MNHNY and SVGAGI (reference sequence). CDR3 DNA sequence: TGTGCCGGAGGACGGACGAACACTGAAGCTTTCTTT. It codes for CAGGRTNTEAFF.

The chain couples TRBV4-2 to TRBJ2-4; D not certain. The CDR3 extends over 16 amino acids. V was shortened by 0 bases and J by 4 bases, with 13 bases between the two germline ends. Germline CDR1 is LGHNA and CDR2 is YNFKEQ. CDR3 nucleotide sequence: TGTGCCAGCAGCCAAGATTGGCAACAAGGGAAAAACATTCAGTACTTC. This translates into CASSQDWQQGKNIQYF.

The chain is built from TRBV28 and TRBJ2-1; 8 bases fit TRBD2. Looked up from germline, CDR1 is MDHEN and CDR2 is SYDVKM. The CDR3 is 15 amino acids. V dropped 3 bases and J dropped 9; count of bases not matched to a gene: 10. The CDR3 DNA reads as TGTGCCAGCAGTTTGAGTGGAGTGGCGGGAGGTGAGCAGTTCTTC. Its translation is CASSLSGVAGGEQFF. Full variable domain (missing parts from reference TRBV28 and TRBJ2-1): DVKVTQSSRYLVKRTGEKVFLECVQDMDHENMFWYRQDPGLGLRLIYFSYDVKMKEKGDIPEGYSVSREKKERFSLILESASTNQTSMYLCASSLSGVAGGEQFFGPGTRLTVL.

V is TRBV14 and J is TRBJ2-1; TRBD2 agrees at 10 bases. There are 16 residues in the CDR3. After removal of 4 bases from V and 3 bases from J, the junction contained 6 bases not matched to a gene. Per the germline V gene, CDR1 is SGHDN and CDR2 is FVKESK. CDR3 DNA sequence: TGTGCCAGCAGCCTTAGCGGGAGGAAAAGCTACAATGAGCAGTTCTTC. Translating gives CASSLSGRKSYNEQFF.